A single sample is the source of the 22 T cell receptor beta chains below, sequenced in a study of cytomegalovirus exposure and HLA in healthy donors. Generated by immunoSEQ multiplex PCR, the TCRdb table keeps only in-frame clones and is missing some. The sample shows tens of thousands of clones, around 93% of them seen only once. Input material: PBMCs. These receptors were collected from a man aged 18 to 30 in good health and CMV-seropositive.

This clone has only one observation. The CDR3 region has the DNA TGTGCCAGCTCACCAAGCCTTATATCGAACACTGAAGCTTTCTTT. Translated, it gives CASSPSLISNTEAFF. The chain has TRBV18 and TRBJ1-1; no clear D. V was pared by 2 bases and J by 1 base, with 11 bases between. Germline V gives CDR1 KGHSH, CDR2 LQKENI. CDR3 size: 15 residues.

V is TRBV10-1 and J is TRBJ2-1; the match to TRBD2 covers 7 bases. The junction had 5 bases not matched to a gene; V was cut back by 1 base and J by 2 bases. The CDR3 totals 16 residues. The germline CDR1 and CDR2 sequences are WNHNN and SYGVQD (reference sequence). The CDR3 nucleotides read TGCGCCAGCAGTGAGTGGTCTGGGGGGGCCTACAATGAGCAGTTCTTC. Translating it yields CASSEWSGGAYNEQFF.

The CDR3: CASSEWTSGSHSQFF. In nucleotides, the CDR3 is TGTGCCAGCAGTGAATGGACTAGCGGGAGCCACTCGCAGTTCTTC. This chain uses TRBV2 with TRBJ2-1; the match to TRBD2 covers 13 bases. V lost 2 bases, J lost 12 bases, and 7 bases stayed unmatched. Germline V gives CDR1 SNHLY, CDR2 FYNNEI. The CDR3 length is 15 residues.

The chain carries TRBV5-1 and TRBJ2-5, with D maybe TRBD1 (6 bases). This CDR3 region has 15 residues. CDR1 and CDR2 (germline): SGHRS, YFSETQ. V was trimmed by 0 bases and J by 5 bases, leaving 14 bases between them. DNA of the CDR3: TGCGCCAGCAGCTTGGGGTCAGGGGTCTGGGAGACCCAGTACTTC. Its translation: CASSLGSGVWETQYF.

The chain has TRBV30 and TRBJ2-7; weak D call: TRBD1 (6 bases). This CDR3 contains 13 residues. Trimming left V 5 bases short and J 0 bases short, with 11 bases between. The germline gives CDR1 GTSNPN, CDR2 SVGIG (reference sequence). The CDR3 DNA follows: TGTGCCTGGGGCACAGGGAGCTCCTACGAGCAGTACTTC. This sequence encodes CAWGTGSSYEQYF.

This clone occurred once. The chain uses TRBV7-6 and TRBJ2-2; D possibly corresponds to TRBD2 (5 bases). This CDR3 has 12 residues. V was shortened by 5 bases and J by 7 bases, with 8 bases between the two germline ends. CDR1 is SGHVS, CDR2 FNYEAQ, per germline. The CDR3 bases are TGTGCCAGCAGCACGGGGAACGGGGAGCTGTTTTTT. It encodes CASSTGNGELFF.

The chain has TRBV28 and TRBJ2-1, with D possibly matching TRBD2 (7 bases). Deletions cut 7 bases from V and 4 bases from J, with 20 bases between. This CDR3 comprises 16 residues. In germline, CDR1 is MDHEN, CDR2 SYDVKM. CDR3 in amino acids: CASTGAREGVYNEQFF. The CDR3 nucleotides read TGTGCCAGCACGGGAGCGAGGGAGGGGGTATACAATGAGCAGTTCTTC.

CDR3 sequence (DNA): TGCAGCGTCTCCGCTGCAGGGGGCTACACTGAAGCTTTCTTT. Amino acid sequence: CSVSAAGGYTEAFF. The chain joins TRBV29-1 to TRBJ1-1, with 8 bases that match TRBD1. V dropped 6 bases and J dropped 3; count of bases not matched to a gene: 9. Germline V CDR1 and CDR2: SQVTM, ANQGSEA. This CDR3 has 14 amino acids. Full variable domain (rest looked up from reference TRBV29-1 and TRBJ1-1): SAVISQKPSRDICQRGTSLTIQCQVDSQVTMMFWYRQQPGQSLTLIATANQGSEATYESGFVIDKFPISRPNLTFSTLTVSNMSPEDSSIYLCSVSAAGGYTEAFFGQGTRLTVV.

J is TRBJ1-1 and V is TRBV30, with 9 bases that match TRBD1. Looked up from germline, CDR1 is GTSNPN and CDR2 is SVGIG (reference sequence). After removal of 0 bases from V and 4 bases from J, the junction contained 9 bases not matched to a gene. This CDR3 has 16 residues. The CDR3 is CAWSVQGAILFTEAFF. The CDR3 DNA follows: TGTGCCTGGAGTGTACAGGGGGCGATTCTATTCACTGAAGCTTTCTTT.

V gene TRBV9 combines with J gene TRBJ2-6, with unresolved D. CDR1 is SGDLS and CDR2 is YYNGEE in the germline V gene. CDR3 length: 16 residues. V was trimmed by 3 bases and J by 4 bases, leaving 14 bases between them. DNA of the CDR3: TGTGCCAGCAGCGCCCGACTTTCCCGGGGGGCCAACGTCCTGACTTTC. Protein product: CASSARLSRGANVLTF.

This chain joins TRBV9 and TRBJ2-3; 7 nucleotides match TRBD1. With 3 bases clipped from V and 4 bases from J, the junction kept 8 bases outside the gene matches. The CDR3 runs 15 residues. Germline values: CDR1 SGDLS, CDR2 YYNGEE. CDR3 in DNA: TGTGCCAGCAGCGCCGCAGGGGGATCCGCAGATACGCAGTATTTT. Its protein product is CASSAAGGSADTQYF.

The chain employs TRBV5-1 and TRBJ2-3; 8 nucleotides line up with TRBD2. V was pared by 3 bases and J by 0 bases, with 9 bases of the junction left unmatched. The length of the CDR3 is 17 residues. Germline CDR1 and CDR2: SGHRS and YFSETQ. The chain's CDR3 is CASSWDATSGSTDTQYF. In nucleotides, the CDR3 is TGCGCCAGCAGCTGGGATGCCACTAGCGGTAGCACAGATACGCAGTATTTT. The full variable domain, with the rest looked up from reference TRBV5-1 and TRBJ2-3, is KAGVTQTPRYLIKTRGQQVTLSCSPISGHRSVSWYQQTPGQGLQFLFEYFSETQRNKGNFPGRFSGRQFSNSRSEMNVSTLELGDSALYLCASSWDATSGSTDTQYFGPGTRLTVL.

The chain joins TRBV10-3 to TRBJ2-2; D is ambiguous. Germline V gene sequence: CDR1 ENHRY, CDR2 SYGVKD. The length of the CDR3 is 14 residues. The V end lost 4 bases, the J end lost 5 bases, and 11 bases lay between the germline ends. CDR3 coding DNA: TGTGCCATCAGTGGAGCAGGAACAACCGGGGAGCTGTTTTTT. Its translation is CAISGAGTTGELFF.

This rearrangement joins TRBV5-1 to TRBJ1-1, with D unresolved. V was trimmed by 2 bases and J by 1 base, leaving 12 bases between them. Per the germline V gene, CDR1 is SGHRS and CDR2 is YFSETQ. This CDR3 comprises 15 residues. The CDR3 DNA reads TGCGCCAGCAGCTTTCCGGAAAACAGGAACACTGAAGCTTTCTTT. It codes for CASSFPENRNTEAFF. The full variable domain, completed using reference TRBV5-1 and TRBJ1-1, is KAGVTQTPRYLIKTRGQQVTLSCSPISGHRSVSWYQQTPGQGLQFLFEYFSETQRNKGNFPGRFSGRQFSNSRSEMNVSTLELGDSALYLCASSFPENRNTEAFFGQGTRLTVV.

J is TRBJ1-2 and V is TRBV27, with TRBD1 as a possible D gene (6 bases). CDR1 and CDR2 (germline): MNHEY, SMNVEV (reference sequence). Trimming left V 5 bases short and J 4 bases short, with 20 bases between. The CDR3 totals 16 residues. Here the CDR3 reads CASSPSTGHVTYGYTF. The CDR3 nucleotides read TGTGCCAGCAGTCCGTCAACGGGACACGTCACCTATGGCTACACCTTC.

This chain links TRBV19 with TRBJ2-1, with 10 positions matching TRBD2. V trimming: 5 bases; J trimming: 1 base; junction bases outside the gene matches: 2. Germline V gives CDR1 LNHDA, CDR2 SQIVND (reference sequence). CDR3 length: 15 residues. The CDR3 is CASSLAGESYNEQFF. Here the CDR3 DNA reads TGTGCCAGTAGTCTAGCGGGAGAGTCCTACAATGAGCAGTTCTTC.

The chain joins TRBV5-1 to TRBJ2-7; 9 nucleotides agree with TRBD2. This CDR3 is 15 amino acids long. The V gene's germline CDR1 is SGHRS and CDR2 YFSETQ. Germline trimming cut 0 bases from V and 4 bases from J; bases unmatched to any gene: 5. CDR3 sequence (DNA): TGCGCCAGCAGCTTGGGCGGGACTAGCAGATACGAGCAGTACTTC. Amino acid sequence: CASSLGGTSRYEQYF.

Here the CDR3 DNA reads TGTGCCATCAGTGAGTTGTCTAGCGGAGCACCTAGCACAGATACGCAGTATTTT. Amino acids: CAISELSSGAPSTDTQYF. V is TRBV10-3 and J is TRBJ2-3, with TRBD2 identical over 7 bases. Germline trimming cut 1 base from V and 0 bases from J; bases unmatched to any gene: 10. The germline V gene has CDR1 ENHRY and CDR2 SYGVKD. CDR3 length: 18 residues.

This rearrangement joins TRBV4-1 to TRBJ1-4, with 8 bases matching TRBD1. The CDR3 runs to 14 residues. The germline gives CDR1 MGHRA, CDR2 YSYEKL. V was pared by 4 bases and J by 13 bases, with 11 bases of the junction left unmatched. CDR3 protein: CASSLQGDRRRLFF. The CDR3 region has the DNA TGCGCCAGCAGCCTACAGGGGGACCGACGAAGACTGTTTTTT.

V gene TRBV28 combines with J gene TRBJ2-7, with 13 bases lining up with TRBD2. The germline CDR1 and CDR2 sequences are MDHEN and SYDVKM. V gave up 7 bases and J gave up 4 bases; unmatched junction bases: 7. The CDR3 contains 15 residues. CDR3 nucleotides: TGTGCCAGCACCCGGACTAGCGGGAGAACGTACGAGCAGTACTTC. Protein sequence: CASTRTSGRTYEQYF.

The rearrangement joins TRBV6-1 to TRBJ2-1; 13 bases align to TRBD2. J was trimmed by 10 bases and V by 5 bases; bases with no gene match: 8. CDR1 is MNHNS and CDR2 is SASEGT in the germline V gene. The CDR3 spans 15 residues. DNA for the CDR3: TGTGCCAGCAGTTCGAAAGGGACTAGCGGGATAGAGCAGTTCTTC. Amino acid sequence: CASSSKGTSGIEQFF.

The V gene is TRBV5-4, the J gene TRBJ1-2, with D possibly TRBD1 on 5 matching bases. V was cut by 0 bases and J by 4 bases, with 13 bases left in between. The CDR3 has 15 residues. Per germline, CDR1 SGHNT and CDR2 YYREEE (reference sequence). The CDR3: CASSLDAGFPYGYTF. CDR3 nucleotide sequence: TGTGCCAGCAGCTTGGATGCAGGGTTCCCCTATGGCTACACCTTC.